The 13 T cell receptor beta chains in this list originate from one sample, sequenced in a study of CD4 and CD8 cells across lung adenocarcinoma regions. TCRdb analysed the PCR reads with MiXCR anew, one entry per CDR3 protein. The sample consists of approximately 25,000 distinct CDR3 sequences, almost 50% of them appearing once. The sequencing input was CD8+ T cells from the center of a lung tumor. These receptor sequences come from a male donor with lung adenocarcinoma. The CD4 and CD8 labels of this study may be unreliable.

This clonotype is labeled as large. The chain joins TRBV6-5 to TRBJ2-3; D ambiguous. CDR1 is MNHEY and CDR2 is SVGAGI in the germline V gene. V was trimmed by 1 base and J by 1 base, leaving 3 bases between them. The CDR3 runs 13 residues. This CDR3 is CASSYFRTDTQYF. The CDR3 bases are TGTGCCAGCAGTTACTTCCGCACAGATACGCAGTATTTT.

Only a few counts were recorded for this clonotype. V usage is TRBV7-2 and J usage is TRBJ1-2, with TRBD1 as a possible D gene (5 bases). Germline V gives CDR1 SGHTA, CDR2 FQGNSA. This CDR3 region has 14 residues. V gave up 1 base and J gave up 8 bases, with 14 bases separating them. The CDR3 here is CASSLEARTRGYTF. CDR3 DNA sequence: TGTGCCAGCAGCTTAGAAGCTCGGACAAGGGGCTACACCTTC.

The sample holds many counts of this clonotype. This chain joins TRBV4-1 and TRBJ2-1; TRBD2 might be the D (6 bases). From germline, CDR1 is MGHRA and CDR2 YSYEKL. The CDR3 runs to 15 residues. V gave up 1 base and J gave up 4 bases, with 11 bases separating them. CDR3 protein: CASSQGRGPYNEQFF. CDR3 nucleotides: TGCGCCAGCAGCCAAGGGAGGGGACCTTACAATGAGCAGTTCTTC.

This clonotype was observed a few times. At one end the junction does not follow the germline gene, possibly because of a read error. The V gene is TRBV6-1, the J gene TRBJ2-5, with 13 bases identical to TRBD2. Germline V gene data show CDR1 as MNHNS and CDR2 as SASEGT. This CDR3 comprises 14 residues. CDR3 in amino acids: CASRLAGGPETQYF. As DNA, the CDR3 is TGTGCCAGCAGACTAGCGGGAGGGCCAGAGACGCAGTACTTC.

This chain uses TRBV27 with TRBJ2-3, with TRBD2 identical over 8 bases. Germline CDR1 and CDR2: MNHEY and SMNVEV (reference sequence). The CDR3 length is 16 residues. The ends lost 8 bases at V and 9 bases at J; junction bases unmatched: 19. The CDR3 sequence is CASGGNGGLAQETQYF. The CDR3, as DNA: TGTGCCAGCGGGGGGAACGGAGGACTAGCCCAAGAGACGCAGTATTTT.

This clonotype was counted only a few times. The chain couples TRBV3-1 to TRBJ2-1; D call uncertain. The better agreement between TRBJ2-5 and the DNA end casts doubt on the J call. The CDR3 runs 12 residues. Per the germline V gene, CDR1 is LGHDT and CDR2 is YNNKEL (reference sequence). CDR3 bases: TGTGCCAGCAGCCAAGATCGGGAGACCCAGTACTTC. This sequence encodes CASSQDRETQYF.

The chain couples TRBV6-4 to TRBJ1-5, with D unresolved. The assigned J gene may be wrong: the sequence end matches TRBJ1-6 better. Germline V lookup: CDR1 MRHNA, CDR2 SNTAGT. The CDR3 consists of 13 residues. For the CDR3, the DNA is TGTGCCAGCAGTGTGGGGAGAGATCAGCCCCTCCACTTT. Its translation: CASSVGRDQPLHF.

This clonotype was observed a few times. The rearrangement joins TRBV10-2 to TRBJ2-5; D perhaps matches TRBD2 (6 bases). The CDR3 consists of 11 residues. Trimming left V 7 bases short and J 11 bases short, with 14 bases between. CDR1 is WSHSY and CDR2 is SAAADI in the germline V gene. The CDR3 is CASTTWGEQYF. CDR3 nucleotide sequence: TGCGCCAGCACTACTTGGGGGGAGCAGTACTTC.

This clonotype was counted many times. The rearrangement links TRBV4-2 to TRBJ2-1; D call uncertain. Per germline, CDR1 LGHNA and CDR2 YNFKEQ. The CDR3 covers 14 residues. V was shortened by 2 bases and J by 1 base, with 6 bases between the two germline ends. The CDR3 DNA reads TGTGCCAGCAGCCAATGGGGTTCCTACAATGAGCAGTTCTTC. Protein: CASSQWGSYNEQFF.

This clonotype was seen many times. V usage is TRBV6-1 and J usage is TRBJ1-5, with unresolved D. Trimming pared 4 bases from V and 5 bases from J, leaving 9 bases between. Looked up from germline, CDR1 is MNHNS and CDR2 is SASEGT. The CDR3 contains 13 residues. The CDR3 is CASSVEVDQPQHF. The CDR3 coding sequence is TGTGCCAGCAGTGTGGAGGTAGATCAGCCCCAGCATTTT.

In regard to this clonotype: The junction shows a germline mismatch at one end, possibly a read error. The chain joins TRBV4-1 to TRBJ2-3; the D gene could be TRBD1 or TRBD2 (6 bases each). TRBJ2-5 explains the end of the DNA better; the J call may be wrong. The CDR3 runs to 15 residues. CDR1 is MGHRA and CDR2 is YSYEKL in the germline V gene. CDR3 protein: CARGPGGRVKDTQYF. Written as DNA, the CDR3 is TGCGCCAGGGGCCCCGGGGGCAGGGTCAAAGATACCCAGTACTTC.

This clonotype was counted many times. The chain joins TRBV6-2 or TRBV6-3 to TRBJ2-1; 8 nucleotides agree with TRBD1. The J call may not be correct, given that the DNA end is closer to TRBJ2-5. Germline assignment: CDR1 MNHEY and CDR2 SVGEGT. The CDR3 consists of 13 residues. CDR3 sequence reads: CASRTDRGETQYF. DNA of the CDR3: TGTGCCAGCAGGACCGACAGGGGAGAGACCCAGTACTTC.

This clonotype was picked up a small number of times. The chain links TRBV12-3 or TRBV12-4 to TRBJ2-4; TRBD1 matches 7 bases. The length of the CDR3 is 16 residues. V shed 1 base, J shed 1 base, and the junction held 4 bases outside the gene matches. CDR3 bases: TGTGCCAGCAGTTTAGGAGCAGGGGGTGCCAAAAACATTCAGTACTTC. Translated, it gives CASSLGAGGAKNIQYF.